These 25 T cell receptor beta chains share one sample of origin, sequenced in a study of graft-versus-host responses after intestinal transplantation. These receptors lack a known antigen. The method was immunoSEQ multiplex PCR; TCRdb's version includes in-frame clones alone and lacks a portion of them. The table shows roughly 96,000 clones, with roughly nine tenths occurring only once. The sequencing here drew on unstimulated CD8+ T cells sorted from spleen or lymph node cells, taken before intestinal transplant. Receptor source: a human donor who received an intestinal transplant.

V and J are TRBV5-1 and TRBJ2-3, with D unresolved. Looked up from germline, CDR1 is SGHRS and CDR2 is YFSETQ. CDR3 length: 15 residues. V was shortened by 1 base and J by 0 bases, with 9 bases between the two germline ends. CDR3 loop: CASSLWAKSTDTQYF. The CDR3, as DNA: TGCGCCAGCAGCTTGTGGGCGAAAAGCACAGATACGCAGTATTTT.

This CDR3 reads CASSFGTQARDEQFF. CDR3 in DNA: TGTGCCAGCAGCTTCGGGACACAAGCCAGGGATGAGCAGTTCTTC. The chain carries TRBV7-9 and TRBJ2-1; D is possibly TRBD1 (6 bases). From germline, CDR1 is SEHNR and CDR2 FQNEAQ (reference sequence). The CDR3 totals 15 residues. Trimming left V 3 bases short and J 8 bases short, with 17 bases between.

The chain couples TRBV15 to TRBJ1-5; 9 bases map to TRBD1. The germline V gene has CDR1 LNHNV and CDR2 YYDKDF (reference sequence). With V trimmed by 9 bases and J by 3 bases, 12 bases remained unmatched. CDR3 length: 16 amino acids. The DNA of the CDR3 is TGTGCCACACGAGGGGACAGGGACCCCTACAATCAGCCCCAGCATTTT. This sequence encodes CATRGDRDPYNQPQHF.

This chain uses TRBV6-6 with TRBJ2-7; D might be TRBD2 (6 bases). V was pared by 8 bases and J by 3 bases, with 17 bases between. CDR3 size: 14 residues. Germline V gene lookup returns CDR1 MNHNY and CDR2 SVGAGI (reference sequence). CDR3 DNA sequence: TGTGCCAGCGCAGAGGTCGGGAGAGTCTACGAGCAGTACTTC. Translation gives CASAEVGRVYEQYF.

The J gene is TRBJ2-7, the V gene TRBV7-9; D is perhaps TRBD1 (6 bases). The CDR3 extends over 14 amino acids. Per the germline V gene, CDR1 is SEHNR and CDR2 is FQNEAQ (reference sequence). The germline V and J ends were trimmed by 3 bases and 2 bases, with 11 bases remaining between them. The CDR3 region has the DNA TGTGCCAGCAGCTTCCAGGGGACCCCCTACGAGCAGTACTTC. Translation gives CASSFQGTPYEQYF.

The gene calls are TRBV5-1 and TRBJ1-1, with a possible D match to TRBD1 (6 bases). CDR1 is SGHRS and CDR2 is YFSETQ in the germline V gene. The CDR3 loop spans 15 amino acids. V lost 1 base and J lost 0, with 10 bases in between. The CDR3 coding sequence is TGCGCCAGCAGCTTGACAGGGAATATGAACACTGAAGCTTTCTTT. Its translation is CASSLTGNMNTEAFF.

This chain joins TRBV29-1 and TRBJ2-7; D gene ambiguous. This CDR3 contains 11 residues. The V end was cut by 5 bases, the J end by 1 base, with 6 bases between. Germline values: CDR1 SQVTM, CDR2 ANQGSEA. CDR3 loop: CSVIESYEQYF. The CDR3, as DNA: TGCAGCGTTATAGAGTCCTACGAGCAGTACTTC.

CDR3 sequence reads: CASKFTGNTGELFF. DNA for the CDR3: TGTGCCAGCAAGTTCACAGGGAACACCGGGGAGCTGTTTTTT. The rearrangement uses TRBV28 and TRBJ2-2, with TRBD1 as a possible D gene (5 bases). The germline V and J ends were trimmed by 7 bases and 1 base, with 10 bases remaining between them. CDR1 is MDHEN and CDR2 is SYDVKM in the germline V gene. This CDR3 comprises 14 residues. Looking up the rest from reference TRBV28 and TRBJ2-2 gives the full variable domain: DVKVTQSSRYLVKRTGEKVFLECVQDMDHENMFWYRQDPGLGLRLIYFSYDVKMKEKGDIPEGYSVSREKKERFSLILESASTNQTSMYLCASKFTGNTGELFFGEGSRLTVL.

The chain's CDR3 is CASSLTGGNQPQHF. CDR3 DNA sequence: TGTGCCAGCAGTTTGACAGGTGGCAATCAGCCCCAGCATTTT. The chain uses TRBV6-5 and TRBJ1-5; TRBD1 is a possible D gene (6 bases). The CDR3 runs 14 residues. V lost 4 bases to trimming and J lost 2 bases, with 9 bases between them. The germline V gene has CDR1 MNHEY and CDR2 SVGAGI.

The rearrangement joins TRBV7-3 to TRBJ1-1; unclear D gene. The V gene's germline CDR1 is SGHTA and CDR2 FQGTGA. The V and J ends lost 1 base and 5 bases respectively, with 8 bases between them. The CDR3 contains 13 residues. CDR3 DNA sequence: TGTGCCAGCAGCTTAAACGATCGGACTGAAGCTTTCTTT. It encodes CASSLNDRTEAFF.

V and J are TRBV28 and TRBJ2-7; TRBD1 might be the D (8 bases). The germline V gene has CDR1 MDHEN and CDR2 SYDVKM. The CDR3 has 14 amino acids. V was pared by 8 bases and J by 2 bases, with 16 bases between. CDR3 bases: TGTGCCAGCCGAGGGGGGGACAGGCCCTACGAGCAGTACTTC. This encodes CASRGGDRPYEQYF.

This clone was seen many times. The chain employs TRBV6-6 and TRBJ2-3; TRBD2 matches at 7 bases. The J segment lost 6 bases and the V segment lost 7 bases, leaving 13 bases of the junction unmatched. The germline CDR1 and CDR2 sequences are MNHNY and SVGAGI (reference sequence). This CDR3 has 15 amino acids. CDR3 coding DNA: TGTGCCAGCAATCTCGGCGGGGGACTTGGCGATACGCAGTATTTT. Translated: CASNLGGGLGDTQYF.

This rearrangement joins TRBV10-2 to TRBJ2-1; D remains ambiguous. V lost 6 bases and J lost 0, with 9 bases in between. Germline lookup yields CDR1 WSHSY and CDR2 SAAADI. The length of the CDR3 is 14 residues. CDR3 in DNA: TGCGCCAGCAGAATTAGCTTCTCCTACAATGAGCAGTTCTTC. Its protein is CASRISFSYNEQFF.

This chain connects TRBV27 to TRBJ2-4; D not resolved. The germline V gene has CDR1 MNHEY and CDR2 SMNVEV (reference sequence). The CDR3 length is 13 residues. Trimming took off 3 bases at V and 5 bases at J, with 8 bases between the two ends. CDR3: CASSLTPQNIQYF. The CDR3 nucleotides are TGTGCCAGCAGTTTGACACCCCAAAACATTCAGTACTTC.

The chain employs TRBV9 and TRBJ1-1; TRBD1 matches 7 bases. The CDR3 length is 15 residues. Germline V CDR1 and CDR2: SGDLS, YYNGEE. With 4 bases clipped from V and 1 base from J, the junction kept 7 bases outside the gene matches. The CDR3 loop reads CASSPTGSPNTEAFF. CDR3 coding DNA: TGTGCCAGCAGCCCGACAGGGTCTCCGAACACTGAAGCTTTCTTT.

This chain links TRBV10-1 with TRBJ2-1; the D gene is possibly TRBD2 (6 bases). The CDR3 is 16 residues long. The germline gives CDR1 WNHNN, CDR2 SYGVQD (reference sequence). Trimming removed 3 bases from V and 0 bases from J, with 12 bases in between. The CDR3 DNA is TGCGCCAGCAGTGATGGTGGGAGGCCCTCCTACAATGAGCAGTTCTTC. This sequence encodes CASSDGGRPSYNEQFF.

V usage is TRBV7-9 and J usage is TRBJ2-7; 8 bases are a match to TRBD2. The J segment lost 2 bases and the V segment lost 6 bases, leaving 3 bases of the junction unmatched. Germline CDR1 SEHNR, CDR2 FQNEAQ (reference sequence). The CDR3 extends over 13 amino acids. The CDR3 sequence: CASRHGGAYEQYF. The CDR3 DNA sequence: TGTGCCAGCAGACACGGGGGGGCCTACGAGCAGTACTTC.

The V call is TRBV5-1, the J call TRBJ2-3; 8 bases are shared with TRBD2. Germline lookup yields CDR1 SGHRS and CDR2 YFSETQ. V was pared by 3 bases and J by 2 bases, with 5 bases of the junction left unmatched. CDR3 size: 15 residues. For the CDR3, the DNA is TGCGCCAGCAGCTCCGGGACTAGATTCACAGATACGCAGTATTTT. Protein sequence: CASSSGTRFTDTQYF.

The chain recombines TRBV6-1 with TRBJ1-1; 7 bases agree with TRBD1. There are 14 residues in the CDR3. Germline CDR1 reads MNHNS; CDR2 reads SASEGT. V lost 5 bases and J lost 5; bases outside the gene matches: 8. The CDR3 reads CASSLTGVRTEAFF. The CDR3 bases are TGTGCCAGCAGTTTAACAGGGGTTAGGACTGAAGCTTTCTTT.

The rearrangement links TRBV5-1 to TRBJ2-5; a possible D gene is TRBD1 (6 bases). From germline, CDR1 is SGHRS and CDR2 YFSETQ. CDR3 length: 16 residues. Between the trimmed V and J ends, which lost 3 bases and 4 bases, there was a span of 19 bases. The CDR3 sequence is CASSSRRQGLGETQYF. CDR3 in DNA: TGCGCCAGCAGCTCGCGGCGGCAGGGGTTAGGAGAGACCCAGTACTTC.

The gene calls are TRBV12-5 and TRBJ2-1; D is possibly TRBD2 (5 bases). The CDR3 is made up of 17 amino acids. Trimming stripped 0 bases from V and 8 bases from J, with 20 bases between. Looked up from germline, CDR1 is LGHNT and CDR2 is FRNRAP. The CDR3 protein is CASGLVTSEGSLYEQFF. CDR3 in DNA: TGTGCTAGTGGTTTGGTAACCAGCGAAGGGAGTCTCTATGAGCAGTTCTTC.

This rearrangement joins TRBV6-4 to TRBJ2-5, with 8 bases fitting TRBD2. The length of the CDR3 is 17 residues. Germline CDR1 reads MRHNA; CDR2 reads SNTAGT. V lost 7 bases and J lost 0; bases outside the gene matches: 13. The CDR3 nucleotides are TGTGCCAGCAATGGGGAATGGCTAGCGGGTGACCAAGAGACCCAGTACTTC. It encodes CASNGEWLAGDQETQYF.

The gene calls are TRBV28 and TRBJ2-7; D ambiguous. Deletions cut 3 bases from V and 2 bases from J, with 8 bases between. CDR3 length: 13 amino acids. CDR1 is MDHEN and CDR2 is SYDVKM in the germline V gene. The CDR3: CASSLLRTYEQYF. The CDR3 nucleotides read TGTGCCAGCAGTTTGTTGAGGACCTACGAGCAGTACTTC.

The rearrangement links TRBV27 to TRBJ2-2; TRBD1 might be the D (6 bases). Germline lookup yields CDR1 MNHEY and CDR2 SMNVEV (reference sequence). V lost 5 bases and J lost 1, with 14 bases in between. The CDR3 spans 16 residues. The CDR3 DNA is TGTGCCAGCAGTCCAGACAGGTTTGGGAACACCGGGGAGCTGTTTTTT. This sequence encodes CASSPDRFGNTGELFF.

The chain joins TRBV7-6 to TRBJ1-1; D is perhaps TRBD1 (5 bases). This CDR3 has 15 amino acids. Germline lookup yields CDR1 SGHVS and CDR2 FNYEAQ. Trimming removed 5 bases at V and 0 bases at J, with 13 bases between. CDR3 in DNA: TGTGCCAGCAGCGACTTACAGGAGATGAACACTGAAGCTTTCTTT. Amino acids: CASSDLQEMNTEAFF.